Listed below are T cell receptor beta chains from one sample, sequenced in a study of beta chain features in type 1 diabetes. Assay: immunoSEQ multiplex PCR; the TCRdb copy retains only in-frame clones and omits some. The repertoire has under 200,000 clones, approximately 8.4% of them found once; the top ten carry about 2.1%. Sequences were obtained from central memory CD4+ T cells from blood. The receptors here all came from a woman aged 18-29 years in good health. Each CDR3 is given with its conserved first and last residue. Fields, in order: clone size, J gene, D gene, V gene, CDR3 DNA, CDR3 protein. The D gene is left open where the match is weak. Not every row has a clone size; where given, it reads once, few, many or a size class.

clone_size: few
j_call: TRBJ1-2
d_call: -
v_call: TRBV6-5
cdr3_nt: TGTGCCAGCAGTTACGCGGTGGTCGGGATGCGGGGCTACACCTTC
cdr3_aa: CASSYAVVGMRGYTF

clone_size: few
j_call: TRBJ2-1
d_call: -
v_call: TRBV2
cdr3_nt: TGTGCCAGCAGCCTCGGGACTCCCACCTCCAATGAGCAGTTCTTC
cdr3_aa: CASSLGTPTSNEQFF

clone_size: -
j_call: TRBJ2-5
d_call: TRBD1
v_call: TRBV18
cdr3_nt: TGTGCCAGCTCACCGCCGACAGGGCTAGCCCAAGAGACCCAGTACTTC
cdr3_aa: CASSPPTGLAQETQYF

clone_size: -
j_call: TRBJ2-1
d_call: TRBD2
v_call: TRBV29-1
cdr3_nt: TGCAGCACTGCTAGCGGGGGGGGGCAGTTCTTC
cdr3_aa: CSTASGGGQFF

clone_size: -
j_call: TRBJ2-1
d_call: -
v_call: TRBV7-2
cdr3_nt: TGTGCCAGCAGCTTTCGAACGCGGGGACTTCTTATCAATGAGCAGTTCTTC
cdr3_aa: CASSFRTRGLLINEQFF

clone_size: -
j_call: TRBJ1-2
d_call: TRBD1
v_call: TRBV29-1
cdr3_nt: TGCAGCGTTTGGGACAGCAAATACTATGGCTACACCTTC
cdr3_aa: CSVWDSKYYGYTF

clone_size: few
j_call: TRBJ2-2
d_call: -
v_call: TRBV9
cdr3_nt: TGTGCCAGCAGCGTAGGTGGGGGGGCCACCGGGGAGCTGTTTTTT
cdr3_aa: CASSVGGGATGELFF

clone_size: few
j_call: TRBJ1-1
d_call: TRBD1
v_call: TRBV2
cdr3_nt: TGTGCCAGCAGTTCGGACAGGAAAGCTTTCTTT
cdr3_aa: CASSSDRKAFF

clone_size: few
j_call: TRBJ2-6
d_call: TRBD1
v_call: TRBV4-3
cdr3_nt: TGCGCCAGCAGCCAGACAGGGGGCTCTGGGGCCAACGTCCTGACTTTC
cdr3_aa: CASSQTGGSGANVLTF

clone_size: few
j_call: TRBJ2-5
d_call: -
v_call: TRBV7-9
cdr3_nt: TGTGCCAGCAGCTTAGCGCTAGCTGTAGAGACCCAGTACTTC
cdr3_aa: CASSLALAVETQYF

clone_size: -
j_call: TRBJ2-1
d_call: TRBD2
v_call: TRBV4-2
cdr3_nt: TGTGCCAGCAGCCAATTTTCCGGGACTAGCTCCTACAATGAGCAGTTCTTC
cdr3_aa: CASSQFSGTSSYNEQFF

clone_size: -
j_call: TRBJ1-1
d_call: -
v_call: TRBV5-4
cdr3_nt: TGTGCCAGCAGGAAGGAGGATAACACTGAAGCTTTCTTT
cdr3_aa: CASRKEDNTEAFF

clone_size: -
j_call: TRBJ2-7
d_call: TRBD1
v_call: TRBV14
cdr3_nt: TGTGCCAGCAGCCGACTATCGGGACAGGTCACCCCCGAGCAGTACTTC
cdr3_aa: CASSRLSGQVTPEQYF

clone_size: -
j_call: TRBJ2-5
d_call: TRBD1
v_call: TRBV15
cdr3_nt: TGTGCCACCAGCAGAGGCCTCGGTGACAGGGGGCAAGAGACCCAGTACTTC
cdr3_aa: CATSRGLGDRGQETQYF

clone_size: -
j_call: TRBJ1-2
d_call: -
v_call: TRBV7-9
cdr3_nt: TGTGCCAGCAGCTTCGGGACTGATTATGGCTACACCTTC
cdr3_aa: CASSFGTDYGYTF

clone_size: -
j_call: TRBJ2-1
d_call: -
v_call: TRBV27
cdr3_nt: TGTGCCACCTTCTCACGGGAGAGGCACAATGAGCAGTTCTTC
cdr3_aa: CATFSRERHNEQFF

clone_size: few
j_call: TRBJ2-3
d_call: -
v_call: TRBV27
cdr3_nt: TGTGCCAGCAGTCCGAGCACAGATACGCAGTATTTT
cdr3_aa: CASSPSTDTQYF

clone_size: few
j_call: TRBJ2-1
d_call: TRBD1
v_call: TRBV6-5
cdr3_nt: TGTGCCAGCAGGAAAGTTTCAGGGGGCGGTGAGCAGTTCTTC
cdr3_aa: CASRKVSGGGEQFF

clone_size: few
j_call: TRBJ2-5
d_call: -
v_call: TRBV4-1
cdr3_nt: TGCGCCAGCAGCCTTGCGGACAGCGCAACAAGGGAGACCCAGTACTTC
cdr3_aa: CASSLADSATRETQYF

clone_size: many
j_call: TRBJ2-3
d_call: -
v_call: TRBV7-9
cdr3_nt: TGTGCCAGCAGCTTAACGCCAGGGGATACGCAGTATTTT
cdr3_aa: CASSLTPGDTQYF

clone_size: -
j_call: TRBJ1-6
d_call: -
v_call: TRBV9
cdr3_nt: TGTGCCAGCAGCACCGGACCGGGGAGGGGTAATTCACCCCTCCACTTT
cdr3_aa: CASSTGPGRGNSPLHF

clone_size: few
j_call: TRBJ2-7
d_call: TRBD2
v_call: TRBV6-4
cdr3_nt: TGTGCCAGCAGTTCCCCCGGGACTAGCGGTTACGAGCAGTACTTC
cdr3_aa: CASSSPGTSGYEQYF

clone_size: few
j_call: TRBJ2-3
d_call: -
v_call: TRBV5-4
cdr3_nt: TGTGCCAGCAGCTACGGGAGCGCCCCTACTAGCACAGATACGCAGTATTTT
cdr3_aa: CASSYGSAPTSTDTQYF

clone_size: -
j_call: TRBJ1-1
d_call: -
v_call: TRBV7-6
cdr3_nt: TGTGCCAGCAGTTCTCAGGGTAACACTGAAGCTTTCTTT
cdr3_aa: CASSSQGNTEAFF

clone_size: -
j_call: TRBJ1-5
d_call: -
v_call: TRBV10-3
cdr3_nt: TGTGCCATCAGTGAGTCAAGGGGCCCGGGCAATCAGCCCCAGCATTTT
cdr3_aa: CAISESRGPGNQPQHF

clone_size: -
j_call: TRBJ2-1
d_call: TRBD2
v_call: TRBV7-3
cdr3_nt: TGTGCCAGCAGCCCGGGGACTAGCGGGGATGAGCAGTTCTTC
cdr3_aa: CASSPGTSGDEQFF

clone_size: -
j_call: TRBJ2-1
d_call: -
v_call: TRBV5-1
cdr3_nt: TGCGCCAGCAGCTTTTACCCCACAAATGAGCAGTTCTTC
cdr3_aa: CASSFYPTNEQFF

clone_size: -
j_call: TRBJ1-1
d_call: TRBD1
v_call: TRBV2
cdr3_nt: TGTGCCATCAGGGACAGGGTGAACACTGAAGCTTTCTTT
cdr3_aa: CAIRDRVNTEAFF

clone_size: -
j_call: TRBJ1-4
d_call: -
v_call: TRBV4-3
cdr3_nt: TGCGCCAGCAGCCAAGTTTATTGGGGCGGAAGAAATGAAAAACTGTTTTTT
cdr3_aa: CASSQVYWGGRNEKLFF

clone_size: -
j_call: TRBJ1-2
d_call: -
v_call: TRBV25-1
cdr3_nt: TGTGCCAGCAGTGAATATGGGGGAGGCGGCTACACCTTC
cdr3_aa: CASSEYGGGGYTF

clone_size: many
j_call: TRBJ1-2
d_call: -
v_call: TRBV29-1
cdr3_nt: TGCAGCGTTGGCCGGATCGGGGGCTATGGCTACACCTTC
cdr3_aa: CSVGRIGGYGYTF

clone_size: many
j_call: TRBJ1-2
d_call: -
v_call: TRBV5-6
cdr3_nt: TGTGCCAGCGGCCTAGTAGACGGCTACACCTTC
cdr3_aa: CASGLVDGYTF

clone_size: -
j_call: TRBJ2-7
d_call: TRBD2
v_call: TRBV29-1
cdr3_nt: TGCAGCGTTCGACTAGCGGGAGGCTACGAGCAGTACTTC
cdr3_aa: CSVRLAGGYEQYF

clone_size: few
j_call: TRBJ1-2
d_call: -
v_call: TRBV2
cdr3_nt: TGTGCCAGCAGTGAGGACGGACTCCCTGATGGCTACACCTTC
cdr3_aa: CASSEDGLPDGYTF

clone_size: -
j_call: TRBJ2-5
d_call: TRBD1
v_call: TRBV28
cdr3_nt: TGTGCCAGCACCATGCAGGGGGCTTATCGGGAGACCCAGTACTTC
cdr3_aa: CASTMQGAYRETQYF

clone_size: few
j_call: TRBJ2-2
d_call: TRBD1
v_call: TRBV29-1
cdr3_nt: TGCAGCGTTGAGGATCATCGACAGGGTGGAGTCACCGGGGAGCTGTTTTTT
cdr3_aa: CSVEDHRQGGVTGELFF

clone_size: -
j_call: TRBJ2-5
d_call: -
v_call: TRBV5-4
cdr3_nt: TGTGCCAGCAGCCCTGTGCCAGGAACCCAAGAGACCCAGTACTTC
cdr3_aa: CASSPVPGTQETQYF

clone_size: -
j_call: TRBJ2-7
d_call: -
v_call: TRBV7-2
cdr3_nt: TGTGCCAGCAGCCCCTTGGACAGCAACTCCTACGAGCAGTACTTC
cdr3_aa: CASSPLDSNSYEQYF

clone_size: few
j_call: TRBJ2-7
d_call: -
v_call: TRBV14
cdr3_nt: TGTGCCAGCAGCCAAGATGAGGCCCGACGAAGTAGGCACGAGCAGTACTTC
cdr3_aa: CASSQDEARRSRHEQYF

clone_size: -
j_call: TRBJ2-3
d_call: -
v_call: TRBV4-2
cdr3_nt: TGTGCCAGCAGCCAAGATCTAGGCCGGGTAGATACGCAGTATTTT
cdr3_aa: CASSQDLGRVDTQYF

clone_size: -
j_call: TRBJ1-1
d_call: -
v_call: TRBV6-5
cdr3_nt: TGTGCCAGCCGCGGGACGCACGAGGGGACTGAAGCTTTCTTT
cdr3_aa: CASRGTHEGTEAFF